The 24 T cell receptor beta chains below all came from one sample that was sequenced in a study of prognosis after radiotherapy for stage I lung cancer. CDR3 of TCR beta was amplified from genomic DNA via a two-round multiplex PCR. First-round PCR, the initial amplification, used primers specific to each TRBV and TRBJ gene. TCRdb analysed the multiplex PCR reads with MiXCR anew, one entry per CDR3 protein. The sample consists of more than 30,000 distinct CDR3 sequences, 35% to 45% of them appearing once. The sequencing here drew on PBMCs, taken before or after stereotactic body radiation therapy (not recorded which). The receptor source for this set is a donor of 50 years or more with non-small cell lung cancer.

CDR3: CASSLGVRFDEQFF. Written as DNA, the CDR3 is TGTGCCAGCAGTTTAGGCGTGAGGTTCGATGAGCAGTTCTTC. The gene calls are TRBV27 and TRBJ2-1; D is unclear. Per the germline V gene, CDR1 is MNHEY and CDR2 is SMNVEV (reference sequence). The V gene lost 2 bases and the J gene lost 8 bases, with 13 bases spanning the gap. The CDR3 loop spans 14 amino acids.

In this sample, this clonotype turned up many times. V is TRBV6-5 and J is TRBJ2-5; D is unclear. Germline V CDR1 and CDR2: MNHEY, SVGAGI. V gave up 2 bases and J gave up 4 bases, with 20 bases separating them. CDR3 size: 17 residues. For the CDR3, the DNA is TGTGCCAGCAGTTACACCTCAATCCCCCAGCGCTCAGAGACCCAGTACTTC. Its translation is CASSYTSIPQRSETQYF.

In this sample, this clonotype turned up many times. The chain recombines TRBV11-2 with TRBJ1-4; D is perhaps TRBD1 (5 bases). V was shortened by 1 base and J by 7 bases, with 10 bases between the two germline ends. This CDR3 spans 14 amino acids. Per germline, CDR1 SGHAT and CDR2 FQNNGV. The CDR3 loop reads CASSLGPGSEKLFF. The CDR3 DNA follows: TGTGCCAGCAGCTTAGGTCCAGGGTCTGAAAAACTGTTTTTT.

On this clonotype: A junction boundary mismatches the germline segment, possibly from a read error. The chain employs TRBV27 and TRBJ1-5; maybe TRBD1 (5 bases). This CDR3 has 15 residues. Germline V lookup: CDR1 MNHEY, CDR2 SMNVEV (reference sequence). CDR3 nucleotides: TGTGCCAGCATCCCGAGGACATTGGACAATCAGCCCCATCATTTT. This codes for CASIPRTLDNQPHHF.

Concerning this clonotype: A much larger clone differs by one base, so this may be a read error. This sequence joins TRBV5-6 and TRBJ2-7, with D perhaps matching TRBD2 (5 bases). From germline, CDR1 is SGHDT and CDR2 YYEEEE. The germline V and J ends were trimmed by 4 bases and 2 bases, with 16 bases remaining between them. The CDR3 is made up of 15 amino acids. CDR3 amino acids: CASSPGPLEAYEQYF. The CDR3 DNA reads as TGTGCCAGCAGCCCCGGGCCTCTGGAGGCCTACGAGCAGTACTTC.

This clonotype was recorded many times. V and J are TRBV7-8 and TRBJ1-5; D is unclear. Germline V CDR1 and CDR2: SGHVS, FQNEAQ. This CDR3 region has 14 residues. V dropped 3 bases and J dropped 9 bases, with 15 bases sitting between them. This CDR3 reads CASSFRGSEGPQHF. The CDR3 coding sequence is TGTGCCAGCAGCTTTCGTGGGTCCGAGGGGCCCCAGCATTTT.

This sequence joins TRBV7-9 and TRBJ2-1; 8 bases line up with TRBD2. The CDR3 is made up of 17 amino acids. The germline CDR1 and CDR2 sequences are SEHNR and FQNEAQ (reference sequence). The ends lost 5 bases at V and 1 base at J; junction bases unmatched: 10. CDR3 in DNA: TGTGCCAGCAGCGAAGGGCGCGGGAGGATTTCCTACAATGAGCAGTTCTTC. It yields the protein CASSEGRGRISYNEQFF.

In this sample, this clonotype turned up many times. The genes are TRBV18 and TRBJ1-1; D might be TRBD1 (5 bases). CDR3 length: 14 residues. Germline lookup yields CDR1 KGHSH and CDR2 LQKENI. V lost 1 base and J lost 11, with 17 bases in between. The CDR3 DNA reads TGTGCCAGCTCACCACAGACGGAGGGGAAGGAGGCTTTCTTT. Amino acids: CASSPQTEGKEAFF.

This clonotype has a count of ten or more. The V gene is TRBV18, the J gene TRBJ1-2; D possibly corresponds to TRBD1 (6 bases). This CDR3 spans 14 amino acids. CDR1 and CDR2 (germline): KGHSH, LQKENI. V was clipped by 1 base and J by 2 bases, with 8 bases between them. The CDR3 nucleotides read TGTGCCAGCTCACCACAGGGGGAAAACTATGGCTACACCTTC. Translated, it gives CASSPQGENYGYTF. Looking up the rest from reference TRBV18 and TRBJ1-2 gives the full variable domain: NAGVMQNPRHLVRRRGQEARLRCSPMKGHSHVYWYRQLPEEGLKFMVYLQKENIIDESGMPKERFSAEFPKEGPSILRIQQVVRGDSAAYFCASSPQGENYGYTFGSGTRLTVV.

This clonotype turned up a few times. This may be a read error, as it is one base from a much larger clone. The genes are TRBV4-1 and TRBJ2-7; 14 nucleotides line up with TRBD2. From germline, CDR1 is MGHRA and CDR2 YSYEKL. Germline trimming cut 4 bases from V and 5 bases from J; bases unmatched to any gene: 19. CDR3 length: 20 amino acids. CDR3 in amino acids: CASSRMHTGLAGVRWNEQYF. CDR3 in DNA: TGCGCCAGCAGCCGGATGCATACGGGACTAGCGGGAGTTCGATGGAACGAGCAGTACTTC.

This chain uses TRBV7-8 with TRBJ2-2, with 14 bases matching TRBD2. V lost 5 bases to trimming and J lost 7 bases; unmatched junction nucleotides: 9. CDR3 length equals 17 residues. The germline CDR1 and CDR2 sequences are SGHVS and FQNEAQ. In DNA, the CDR3 is TGTGCCAGCAGCCCAAGACTAGCGGGGGGGACAAACGGGGAGCTGTTTTTT. Protein product: CASSPRLAGGTNGELFF.

This clonotype appeared many times. The chain has TRBV9 and TRBJ1-3, with D unresolved. The CDR3 is made up of 12 amino acids. V shed 4 bases and J shed 5 bases, with 7 bases lying between them. Looked up from germline, CDR1 is SGDLS and CDR2 is YYNGEE. This CDR3 is CASSPERNTIYF. The CDR3, as DNA: TGTGCCAGCAGCCCGGAGAGAAACACCATATATTTT.

This clonotype has at least ten counts. This chain links TRBV11-3 with TRBJ2-1; D remains ambiguous. V was clipped by 0 bases and J by 0 bases, with 6 bases between them. Germline loops: CDR1 SGHNT, CDR2 YENEEA. The CDR3 extends over 15 amino acids. DNA of the CDR3: TGTGCCAGCAGCTTAGAGTGGAGCTCCTACAATGAGCAGTTCTTC. Translation gives CASSLEWSSYNEQFF.

V is TRBV24-1 and J is TRBJ2-3; TRBD2 agrees at 12 bases. Trimming cost V 4 bases and J 2 bases; bases outside gene matches: 12. The length of the CDR3 is 19 residues. Germline V gives CDR1 KGHDR, CDR2 SFDVKD. CDR3 amino acids: CATSDYRLAGALNTDTQYF. DNA for the CDR3: TGTGCCACCAGTGACTATAGACTAGCGGGGGCCCTTAACACAGATACGCAGTATTTT.

Points on this clonotype: At one end the junction does not follow the germline gene, possibly because of a read error. This chain joins TRBV20-1 and TRBJ1-2; D is possibly TRBD1 (5 bases). This CDR3 has 15 amino acids. Germline CDR1 reads DFQATT; CDR2 reads SNEGSKA (reference sequence). CDR3 nucleotides: TGCAGTGCTAGAGATGCTGTGACAGTTTTCTATAGCTACACCTTC. Translation: CSARDAVTVFYSYTF.

This clonotype was found many times. The chain links TRBV25-1 to TRBJ1-1; tentative D call: TRBD1 (6 bases). V lost 9 bases, J lost 1 base, and 15 bases lay in between. Germline loops: CDR1 MGHDK, CDR2 SYGVNS. The CDR3 contains 14 residues. DNA for the CDR3: TGTGCCAGTTCAACAGGGACAACGAACACTGAAGCTTTCTTT. Translation: CASSTGTTNTEAFF.

Judged by abundance, this clonotype is medium-sized. The J gene is TRBJ2-2, the V gene TRBV27; the D is unclear. Trimming took 3 bases from V and 8 from J, leaving 13 bases between them. Germline V lookup: CDR1 MNHEY, CDR2 SMNVEV (reference sequence). This CDR3 is 14 amino acids long. For the CDR3, the DNA is TGTGCCAGCAGTTTGTACCGGAATGGGGGGGAGCTGTTTTTT. This sequence encodes CASSLYRNGGELFF.

This clonotype was found many times. J is TRBJ2-2 and V is TRBV30; D is undetermined. This CDR3 is 12 amino acids long. CDR1 is GTSNPN, CDR2 SVGIG, per germline (reference sequence). The V end lost 2 bases, the J end lost 5 bases, and 6 bases lay between the germline ends. The CDR3 coding sequence is TGTGCCTGGAGTACATATACCGGGGAGCTGTTTTTT. It codes for CAWSTYTGELFF.

This sequence joins TRBV7-9 and TRBJ2-2; tentatively, D is TRBD2 (6 bases). Per germline, CDR1 SEHNR and CDR2 FQNEAQ (reference sequence). The CDR3 runs to 15 residues. V gave up 4 bases and J gave up 6 bases, with 15 bases separating them. CDR3 nucleotides: TGTGCCAGCAGCTCGATTAGCGGTCCGCCCGGGGAGCTGTTTTTT. Translating it yields CASSSISGPPGELFF.

On this clonotype: This is likely an artifact of a read error, given a far larger clone one base away. The genes are TRBV7-9 and TRBJ1-5; D uncertain. Germline lookup yields CDR1 SEHNR and CDR2 FQNEAQ (reference sequence). The CDR3 spans 15 residues. CDR3 in amino acids: CASSQERAENHPQHF. Written as DNA, the CDR3 is TGTGCCAGCAGCCAAGAAAGGGCGGAAAATCATCCCCAGCATTTT.

The V and J genes are TRBV28 and TRBJ2-1; 7 bases agree with TRBD1. The CDR3 runs to 17 residues. V was pared by 5 bases and J by 3 bases, with 13 bases of the junction left unmatched. Looked up from germline, CDR1 is MDHEN and CDR2 is SYDVKM. CDR3 bases: TGTGCCAGCAGTCCCCCCCATGACAGGGTCGACTACAATGAGCAGTTCTTC. It yields the protein CASSPPHDRVDYNEQFF.

This clonotype was detected many times. V and J are TRBV7-2 and TRBJ2-5; D may be TRBD1 (5 bases). Germline V gene lookup returns CDR1 SGHTA and CDR2 FQGNSA. This CDR3 comprises 13 residues. The V end lost 3 bases, the J end lost 5 bases, and 10 bases lay between the germline ends. The CDR3 here is CASSFRSGETQYF. In DNA form, the CDR3 reads TGTGCCAGCAGCTTTCGCTCAGGGGAGACCCAGTACTTC.

This clonotype has a count of ten or more. The genes are TRBV28 and TRBJ1-4; no definite D call. Germline CDR1 reads MDHEN; CDR2 reads SYDVKM. The CDR3 runs 14 residues. The V end lost 7 bases, the J end lost 7 bases, and 16 bases lay between the germline ends. CDR3 in amino acids: CASIRNLVGEKLFF. The DNA of the CDR3 is TGTGCCAGCATTAGGAATCTTGTTGGTGAAAAACTGTTTTTT.

This clonotype appeared a few times. This may be a read error, as it is one base from a much larger clone. The chain has TRBV29-1 and TRBJ2-3; 10 nucleotides agree with TRBD2. This CDR3 is 16 amino acids long. Trimming cost V 0 bases and J 5 bases; bases outside gene matches: 8. From germline, CDR1 is SQVTM and CDR2 ANQGSEA. In nucleotides, the CDR3 is TGCAGCGTTGAAGATATGAGCGGGGGGGCCGTAGATACGCAGTATTTT. Translation gives CSVEDMSGGAVDTQYF.